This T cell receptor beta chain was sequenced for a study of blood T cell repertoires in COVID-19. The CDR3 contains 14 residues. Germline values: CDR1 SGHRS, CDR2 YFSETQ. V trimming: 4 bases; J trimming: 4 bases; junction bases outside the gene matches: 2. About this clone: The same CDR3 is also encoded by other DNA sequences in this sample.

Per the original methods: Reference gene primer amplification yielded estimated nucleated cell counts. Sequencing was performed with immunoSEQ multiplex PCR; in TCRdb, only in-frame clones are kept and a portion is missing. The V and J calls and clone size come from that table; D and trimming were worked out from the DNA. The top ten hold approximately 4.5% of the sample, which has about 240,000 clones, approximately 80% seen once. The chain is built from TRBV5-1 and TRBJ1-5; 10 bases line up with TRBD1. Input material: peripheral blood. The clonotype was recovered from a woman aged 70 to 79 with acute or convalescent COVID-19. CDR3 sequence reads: CASSPGQGNQPQHF. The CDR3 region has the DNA TGCGCCAGCAGCCCGGGACAGGGGAATCAGCCCCAGCATTTT.